A single sample gave rise to the 24 T cell receptor beta chains below, sequenced in a study of regulatory T cells in long-lasting Graves disease (dated by TCRdb to the early 2020s). The method behind the library was multiplex PCR. The listed sequencing device is Illumina HiSeq 4000. TCR beta libraries were built with iRepertoire HTBI primers and Arm-PCR amplification of CDR3 regions. TCRdb reanalyzed the raw reads on its own, using fastp at Q25 for trimming and MiXCR for clone calling, and kept in-frame beta chains. Under each unique CDR3 protein, matching rows form one entry showing the most common genes and DNA. This sample holds 400,000 to 600,000 distinct CDR3 sequences; roughly 21% were observed only once. The top ten constitute 7.1% of the sample. The time point label corresponds to: persistent/refractory GD, antithyroid drugs over 5 years with positive TRAb. For both TCR sequencing and RNA sequencing, RNA was extracted from PBMCs in TRIzol.

The sequencing used peripheral blood mononuclear cells (PBMCs), collected when the disease was refractory, from a patient treated with antithyroid drugs. Source of these receptors: a female donor with Graves disease.

This clonotype was recorded at least ten times. The V and J genes are TRBV6-1 and TRBJ2-5; D is possibly TRBD2 (6 bases). This CDR3 comprises 12 residues. Trimming took off 4 bases at V and 5 bases at J, with 8 bases between the two ends. Germline V gives CDR1 MNHNS, CDR2 SASEGT. The DNA of the CDR3 is TGTGCCAGCAGTGTTCTAGCGGAGACCCAGTACTTC. It translates to CASSVLAETQYF.

This clonotype turned up a few times. The chain is built from TRBV24-1 and TRBJ2-2; D assignment may be TRBD1 or TRBD2 (5 bases each). CDR3 size: 15 residues. CDR1 and CDR2 from the germline V gene are KGHDR and SFDVKD. V lost 5 bases and J 5 bases, leaving 14 bases between the germline ends. The CDR3 here is CATSGGTEPTGELFF. The CDR3 DNA reads TGTGCCACCAGTGGAGGGACGGAACCGACCGGGGAGCTGTTTTTT.

This clonotype was seen ten or more times. The V and J genes are TRBV2 and TRBJ2-2; D might be TRBD2 (6 bases). The CDR3 contains 14 residues. Trimming took off 0 bases at V and 7 bases at J, with 9 bases between the two ends. Germline V lookup: CDR1 SNHLY, CDR2 FYNNEI. CDR3 nucleotides: TGTGCCAGCAGTGAAGCCTGGGGAGGCGGGGAGCTGTTTTTT. Residues: CASSEAWGGGELFF.

About this clonotype itself: A clone one base away is much larger, so this may be a read error. The chain is built from TRBV7-3 and TRBJ1-1, with D unresolved. CDR3 size: 14 residues. The V gene's germline CDR1 is SGHTA and CDR2 FQGTGA. CDR3 bases: TGTGCCAGTAAGGAGAAAAGGGAGAACACTGAAGCTTCCTTT. It codes for CASKEKRENTEASF.

The J gene is TRBJ2-1, the V gene TRBV5-6; 12 bases fit TRBD2. With V trimmed by 0 bases and J by 0 bases, 1 base remained unmatched. Germline-derived CDR1 and CDR2 are SGHDT and YYEEEE. This CDR3 is 17 amino acids long. In DNA, the CDR3 is TGTGCCAGCAGCTTGGCTAGCGGGGGGGCCTCCTACAATGAGCAGTTCTTC. Amino acids: CASSLASGGASYNEQFF.

V usage is TRBV4-1 and J usage is TRBJ2-7; tentative D call: TRBD2 (6 bases). With 2 bases removed from V and 2 bases from J, the gap between germline ends came to 16 bases. This CDR3 comprises 16 residues. CDR1 is MGHRA, CDR2 YSYEKL, per germline. The CDR3, as DNA: TGCGCCAGCAGCCAATTTGGAGCGGGTTCTACCTACGAGCAGTACTTC. Translated: CASSQFGAGSTYEQYF.

The V gene is TRBV4-1, the J gene TRBJ1-6, with 7 bases aligning to TRBD1. From germline, CDR1 is MGHRA and CDR2 YSYEKL. The ends lost 4 bases at V and 8 bases at J; junction bases unmatched: 8. The CDR3 totals 15 residues. The CDR3 loop is CASSRYDREHSPLHF. The CDR3 coding sequence is TGCGCCAGCAGCCGATACGACAGGGAGCATTCACCCCTCCACTTT.

The CDR3 DNA follows: TGTGCCAGCAGTCCCCGGCCAGTAGATACGCAGTATTTT. This encodes CASSPRPVDTQYF. The chain combines TRBV27 with TRBJ2-3; no clear D. The CDR3 contains 13 residues. The germline gives CDR1 MNHEY, CDR2 SMNVEV (reference sequence). V was pared by 5 bases and J by 5 bases, with 11 bases between.

Notes on this clonotype: A much larger clone lies one base from this, so it may be a read error. The rearrangement uses TRBV28 and TRBJ2-7; possible D gene TRBD1, 5 bases. The CDR3 spans 12 residues. From germline, CDR1 is MDHEN and CDR2 SYDVKM. Trimming removed 8 bases at V and 5 bases at J, with 13 bases between. The CDR3 DNA reads TGTGCCAGCCAGGGTTATTCCCACGAGCAGTACTTC. Translating it yields CASQGYSHEQYF.

At least ten counts were recorded for this clonotype. The chain combines TRBV10-3 with TRBJ1-5, with TRBD1 as a possible D gene (6 bases). There are 20 residues in the CDR3. Trimming removed 7 bases from V and 7 bases from J, with 35 bases in between. The germline gives CDR1 ENHRY, CDR2 SYGVKD. This chain's CDR3 is CAITGEGNVVVSMVVQPQHF. DNA of the CDR3: TGTGCCATCACAGGGGAGGGGAATGTGGTAGTCTCCATGGTAGTCCAGCCCCAGCATTTT.

The chain links TRBV7-8 to TRBJ1-2; D is uncertain. Germline V gene data show CDR1 as SGHVS and CDR2 as FQNEAQ. This CDR3 has 13 amino acids. Trimming shortened V by 4 bases and J by 2 bases, and 8 bases separated the two germline ends. CDR3 region: CASSSEGNYGYTF. The CDR3 DNA follows: TGTGCCAGCAGCTCTGAGGGAAACTATGGCTACACCTTC.

This clonotype was seen ten or more times. The chain joins TRBV28 to TRBJ1-2; 10 bases fit TRBD1. Germline CDR1 reads MDHEN; CDR2 reads SYDVKM. The length of the CDR3 is 19 residues. V shed 4 bases and J 1 base; nucleotides not matched to a gene: 15. This chain's CDR3 is CASSSPNTGQGGHNYGYTF. The CDR3 region has the DNA TGTGCCAGCAGTTCTCCAAACACCGGACAGGGGGGCCATAACTATGGCTACACCTTC.

This clonotype was recorded a few times. This chain links TRBV10-3 with TRBJ2-5; D is ambiguous. CDR3 length: 13 residues. Germline V gives CDR1 ENHRY, CDR2 SYGVKD. V lost 2 bases to trimming and J lost 3 bases, with 7 bases between them. The CDR3 loop is CAISEPEEETQYF. For the CDR3, the DNA is TGTGCCATCAGTGAGCCAGAAGAAGAGACCCAGTACTTC.

The V and J genes are TRBV6-2 or TRBV6-3 and TRBJ2-3; D is perhaps TRBD2 (7 bases). The CDR3 is 14 residues long. Germline values: CDR1 MNHEY, CDR2 SVGEGT. V shed 0 bases and J shed 8 bases, with 12 bases lying between them. This chain's CDR3 is CASSYSREGGTQYF. Written as DNA, the CDR3 is TGTGCCAGCAGTTACTCGAGGGAGGGGGGTACGCAGTATTTT.

The rearrangement links TRBV30 to TRBJ1-5, with D tentatively TRBD1 (5 bases). V was shortened by 5 bases and J by 4 bases, with 9 bases between the two germline ends. This CDR3 region has 12 residues. Germline V gives CDR1 GTSNPN, CDR2 SVGIG (reference sequence). The CDR3 region is CAWGQGNQPQHF. DNA for the CDR3: TGTGCCTGGGGCCAGGGAAATCAGCCCCAGCATTTT.

The rearrangement uses TRBV20-1 and TRBJ1-1; 7 bases agree with TRBD1. The CDR3 length is 13 residues. Germline V gene data show CDR1 as DFQATT and CDR2 as SNEGSKA (reference sequence). J gave up 5 bases and V 4 bases, and 7 bases lay outside the gene matches. The CDR3 loop reads CSAKTGVDTEAFF. The CDR3 DNA follows: TGCAGTGCTAAAACAGGGGTTGATACTGAAGCTTTCTTT.

In this sample, this clonotype turned up many times. The chain is built from TRBV7-3 and TRBJ2-2; D may be TRBD1 (6 bases). CDR3 length: 14 residues. The germline V gene encodes CDR1 SGHTA and CDR2 FQGTGA. The V gene lost 10 bases and the J gene lost 5 bases, with 17 bases spanning the gap. CDR3 in DNA: TGTGCCACCAGAGCCGACAGGCTTACCGGGGAGCTGTTTTTT. This gives the protein CATRADRLTGELFF.

This clonotype was recorded many times. The chain is built from TRBV30 and TRBJ1-2; no clear D gene. The CDR3 length is 11 residues. V was shortened by 4 bases and J by 9 bases, with 12 bases between the two germline ends. Germline V gives CDR1 GTSNPN, CDR2 SVGIG (reference sequence). CDR3 sequence (DNA): TGTGCCTGGACCACTGATTTGCGCTACACCTTC. Translation gives CAWTTDLRYTF.

The sample holds many counts of this clonotype. The CDR3 nucleotides are TGTGCCTGGAATCCTAGCGGGGGGGCCGGGGAGACCCAGTACTTC. It specifies CAWNPSGGAGETQYF. The rearrangement links TRBV30 to TRBJ2-5; 12 bases are a match to TRBD2. J was trimmed by 5 bases and V by 4 bases; bases with no gene match: 8. Germline lookup yields CDR1 GTSNPN and CDR2 SVGIG (reference sequence). The CDR3 extends over 15 amino acids. Looking up the rest from reference TRBV30 and TRBJ2-5 gives the full variable domain: SQTIHQWPATLVQPVGSPLSLECTVEGTSNPNLYWYRQAAGRGLQLLFYSVGIGQISSEVPQNLSASRPQDRQFILSSKKLLLSDSGFYLCAWNPSGGAGETQYFGPGTRLLVL.

This clonotype was picked up many times. The V and J genes are TRBV7-3 and TRBJ2-6; possibly TRBD2 for D (7 bases). Trimming shortened V by 5 bases and J by 0 bases, and 20 bases separated the two germline ends. Germline V lookup: CDR1 SGHTA, CDR2 FQGTGA. The CDR3 totals 19 residues. The CDR3 nucleotides are TGTGCCAGCAGCCCCACTCCCCGGGGGGCGAGCTCTGGGGCCAACGTCCTGACTTTC. Protein product: CASSPTPRGASSGANVLTF.

This clonotype was counted ten times or more. This chain uses TRBV6-1 with TRBJ2-7, with D maybe TRBD1 (5 bases). Germline CDR1 reads MNHNS; CDR2 reads SASEGT. The CDR3 is 14 residues long. V shed 5 bases and J shed 0 bases, with 11 bases lying between them. CDR3 amino acids: CASSKPTDSYEQYF. CDR3 DNA sequence: TGTGCCAGCAGTAAGCCGACAGACTCCTACGAGCAGTACTTC.

The chain couples TRBV18 to TRBJ2-7; TRBD1 might be the D (5 bases). From germline, CDR1 is KGHSH and CDR2 LQKENI. CDR3 length equals 14 residues. V shed 4 bases and J shed 5 bases, with 15 bases lying between them. CDR3 sequence: CASSLQGGGDEQYF. In nucleotides, the CDR3 is TGTGCCAGCTCACTTCAGGGTGGCGGAGACGAGCAGTACTTC.

This clonotype has a count of ten or more. The chain combines TRBV28 with TRBJ1-4, with TRBD1 identical over 7 bases. The CDR3 loop spans 15 amino acids. Looked up from germline, CDR1 is MDHEN and CDR2 is SYDVKM. J gave up 8 bases and V 4 bases, and 10 bases lay outside the gene matches. The CDR3 is CASSSVETGHEKLFF. CDR3 DNA sequence: TGTGCCAGCAGTTCAGTCGAGACAGGGCACGAAAAACTGTTTTTT.

This clonotype was seen more than once but under ten times. This sequence joins TRBV19 and TRBJ1-6, with 7 bases identical to TRBD1. V was clipped by 3 bases and J by 5 bases; unmatched bases: 4. There are 15 residues in the CDR3. In germline, CDR1 is LNHDA, CDR2 SQIVND (reference sequence). CDR3 nucleotides: TGTGCCAGTAGTATTTCAGGACAGGATAATTCACCCCTCCACTTT. This codes for CASSISGQDNSPLHF.